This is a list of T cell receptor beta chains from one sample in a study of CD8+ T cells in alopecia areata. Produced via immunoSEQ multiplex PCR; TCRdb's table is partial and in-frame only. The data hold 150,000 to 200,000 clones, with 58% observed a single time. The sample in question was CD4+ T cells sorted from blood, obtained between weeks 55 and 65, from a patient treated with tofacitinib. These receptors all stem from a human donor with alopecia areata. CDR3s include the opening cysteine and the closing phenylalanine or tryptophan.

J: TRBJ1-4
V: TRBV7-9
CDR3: CASSLGIDEKLFF

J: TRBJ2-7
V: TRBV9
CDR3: CASSVATSSYEQYF

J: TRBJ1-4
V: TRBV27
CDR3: CASSLSRFGAEEKLFF

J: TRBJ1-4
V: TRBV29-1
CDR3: CSVEANEKLFF

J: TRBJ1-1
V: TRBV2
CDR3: CASSEGTNGGEAFF

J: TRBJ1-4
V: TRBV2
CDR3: CASSEAGTAINEKLFF

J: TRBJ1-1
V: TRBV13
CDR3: CASSSARAGGTEAFF

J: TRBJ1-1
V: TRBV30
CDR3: CAWSEGRGRRTEAFF

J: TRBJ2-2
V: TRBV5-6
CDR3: CASSVRAGELFF

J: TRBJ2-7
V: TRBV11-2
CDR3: CASSFNSGSYEQYF

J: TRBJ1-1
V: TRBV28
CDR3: CASTLLPNTEAFF

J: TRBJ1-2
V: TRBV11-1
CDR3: CASSLAQARGYTF

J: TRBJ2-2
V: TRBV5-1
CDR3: CASSLVYTGELFF

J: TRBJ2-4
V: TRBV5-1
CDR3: CASRIGAGAKNIQYF

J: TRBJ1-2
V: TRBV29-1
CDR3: CSVGSLRGDYGYTF

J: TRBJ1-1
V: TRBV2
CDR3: CASTGVVAFF

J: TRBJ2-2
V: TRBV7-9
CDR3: CASSSGPAAGELFF

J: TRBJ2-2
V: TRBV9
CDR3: CASSVRNTGELFF

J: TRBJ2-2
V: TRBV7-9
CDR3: CASSLGDSYGELFF

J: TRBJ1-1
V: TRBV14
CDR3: CASKFGQGNTEAFF

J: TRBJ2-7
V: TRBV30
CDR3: CAWRRTGNPYEQYF

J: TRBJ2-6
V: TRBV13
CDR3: CASSLSGGHVLSGANVLTF

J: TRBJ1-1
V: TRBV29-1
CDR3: CSVVQYNTEAFF

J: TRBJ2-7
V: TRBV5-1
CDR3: CASSPRQGSYEQYF

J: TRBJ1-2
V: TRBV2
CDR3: CASSEALRGGGYTF

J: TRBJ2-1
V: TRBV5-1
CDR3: CASSLISGSYNEQFF

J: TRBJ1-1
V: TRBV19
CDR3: CASSMAVEAFF

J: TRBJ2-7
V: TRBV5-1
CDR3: CASSRGGTNAYEQYF

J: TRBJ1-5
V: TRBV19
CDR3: CASSIGGGQGSQPQHF

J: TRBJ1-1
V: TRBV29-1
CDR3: CSANQGTEAFF

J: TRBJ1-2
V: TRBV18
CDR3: CASSTGVDYGYTF

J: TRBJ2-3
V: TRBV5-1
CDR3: CASSLRGQATDTQYF

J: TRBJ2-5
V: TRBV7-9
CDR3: CASSLSTGIRETQYF

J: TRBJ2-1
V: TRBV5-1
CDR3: CASSLDTLNEQFF

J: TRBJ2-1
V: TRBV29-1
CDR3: CSVAPKIGNEQFF

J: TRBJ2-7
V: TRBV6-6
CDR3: CASSYGQGGEQYF

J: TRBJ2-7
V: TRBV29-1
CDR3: CSVESSYEQYF

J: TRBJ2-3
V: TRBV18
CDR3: CASFREFQTDTQYF